This record looks at one TCR beta chain sequence and its context. The antigen is unknown. The draw of peripheral blood yielded approximately 11 milliliters from each donor. This entry is derived from a study of blood T cells in healthy people across ages. Through a sample-barcoded 5' primer and a J-beta primer mix, a second PCR was run for 7 to 11 cycles. Template switching added a 12-random-nucleotide identifier to every cDNA molecule. From the 5' RACE reads, TCRdb called clonotypes with MiXCR, one entry per CDR3 protein. Among roughly 1,700,000 distinct CDR3 sequences listed, about 30% were seen once. This CDR3 comprises 12 residues. Germline CDR1 DFQATT, CDR2 SNEGSKA (reference sequence). The study, taken as a whole, reports: It was not known whether donors were CMV positive (a possible confounder of expanded clonotype changes).

The V call is TRBV20-1, the J call TRBJ2-7, with D tentatively TRBD1 or TRBD2 (5 bases each). The source of this sequence is a young woman in good health. The specimen was blood. The CDR3 nucleotides are TGCGGGGCTAGGAGGCAGCCTTACGAGCAGTACTTC. Translating it yields CGARRQPYEQYF.